What follows are 27 T cell receptor beta chains derived from one specimen sequenced in a study of blood T cell repertoires in COVID-19. The assay was immunoSEQ multiplex PCR, and TCRdb's table has in-frame clones only and misses some. The table records 60,000 to 70,000 clones, approximately 90% of them present only once. Input material: PBMCs or T cells enriched from blood (not recorded which). All receptors come from a woman aged 40 to 50 who had recovered from COVID-19.

The chain employs TRBV6-5 and TRBJ1-5; D might be TRBD1 (5 bases). Germline assignment: CDR1 MNHEY and CDR2 SVGAGI. V gave up 7 bases and J gave up 9 bases, with 16 bases separating them. The CDR3 sequence is 13 residues long. CDR3 in amino acids: CASNVRVGMPQHF. CDR3 nucleotide sequence: TGTGCCAGCAATGTCAGGGTGGGGATGCCCCAGCATTTT.

The CDR3 reads CASSVVPLAGTLNEQFF. For the CDR3, the DNA is TGTGCCAGCAGCGTAGTGCCACTAGCGGGGACTCTCAATGAGCAGTTCTTC. V gene TRBV9 combines with J gene TRBJ2-1; the match to TRBD2 covers 10 bases. The germline gives CDR1 SGDLS, CDR2 YYNGEE. Trimming removed 0 bases from V and 6 bases from J; junction bases left unmatched: 9. The CDR3 has 17 amino acids.

This rearrangement joins TRBV27 to TRBJ2-1; D not resolved. V was clipped by 6 bases and J by 7 bases, with 10 bases between them. Germline lookup yields CDR1 MNHEY and CDR2 SMNVEV (reference sequence). The CDR3 spans 12 residues. In nucleotides, the CDR3 is TGTGCCAGCAGCGCCAGAATAAATGAGCAGTTCTTC. It yields the protein CASSARINEQFF.

The sample holds one count of this clone. This chain joins TRBV29-1 and TRBJ1-2; the match to TRBD1 covers 8 bases. The CDR3 covers 14 residues. Trimming at V came to 4 bases and at J to 1 base, leaving 5 bases not matched to a gene. CDR1 is SQVTM, CDR2 ANQGSEA, per germline. The CDR3 DNA sequence: TGCAGCGTTGTAGCACAGGGGGATAACTATGGCTACACCTTC. Amino acid sequence: CSVVAQGDNYGYTF.

This clone was observed a single time. The DNA for the CDR3 is TGTGCCAGCAGCGTAGAGACAGGATCCCACTATGGCTACACCTTC. Translated, it gives CASSVETGSHYGYTF. V gene TRBV9 combines with J gene TRBJ1-2; tentatively, D is TRBD1 (6 bases). The CDR3 length is 15 residues. The germline V and J ends were trimmed by 0 bases and 3 bases, with 12 bases remaining between them. Germline CDR1 and CDR2: SGDLS and YYNGEE.

CDR3 in amino acids: CASSGRDRAYEQYF. CDR3 DNA sequence: TGTGCCAGCAGCGGACGGGATCGGGCCTACGAGCAGTACTTC. The chain uses TRBV3-1 (or the pseudogene TRBV3-2) and TRBJ2-7, with a possible D match to TRBD2 (5 bases). V lost 5 bases, J lost 2 bases, and 13 bases lay in between. This CDR3 is built from 14 residues. Germline assignment: CDR1 LGHDT and CDR2 YNNKEL (reference sequence).

The V and J genes are TRBV5-5 and TRBJ1-2, with a weak D call TRBD1 (6 bases). This CDR3 contains 14 residues. CDR1 is SGHKS, CDR2 YYEKEE, per germline (reference sequence). Trimming shortened V by 5 bases and J by 8 bases, and 19 bases separated the two germline ends. Here the CDR3 reads CASRQPGQLRGYTF. As DNA, the CDR3 is TGTGCCAGCAGGCAACCGGGACAACTGAGGGGCTACACCTTC. Together with reference TRBV5-5 and TRBJ1-2, the CDR3 gives the full variable domain: DAGVTQSPTHLIKTRGQQVTLRCSPISGHKSVSWYQQVLGQGPQFIFQYYEKEERGRGNFPDRFSARQFPNYSSELNVNALLLGDSALYLCASRQPGQLRGYTFGSGTRLTVV.

The chain uses TRBV18 and TRBJ1-4; 8 bases are shared with TRBD1. The V gene's germline CDR1 is KGHSH and CDR2 LQKENI. The length of the CDR3 is 15 residues. J was trimmed by 5 bases and V by 6 bases; bases with no gene match: 8. CDR3: CASSRDRQGNEKLFF. The CDR3 bases are TGTGCCAGCTCCCGGGACCGACAGGGGAATGAAAAACTGTTTTTT.

This clone appeared once. V usage is TRBV4-1 and J usage is TRBJ2-7; 7 nucleotides align to TRBD1. Germline V gene data show CDR1 as MGHRA and CDR2 as YSYEKL. The junction had 4 bases not matched to a gene; V was cut back by 0 bases and J by 2 bases. The CDR3 length is 15 residues. CDR3 amino acids: CASSQEPGTAYEQYF. CDR3 in DNA: TGCGCCAGCAGCCAAGAACCGGGGACAGCCTACGAGCAGTACTTC.

The rearrangement joins TRBV3-1 (or the pseudogene TRBV3-2) to TRBJ2-2; the match to TRBD2 covers 15 bases. V dropped 0 bases and J dropped 0; count of bases not matched to a gene: 5. The germline V gene encodes CDR1 LGHDT and CDR2 YNNKEL (reference sequence). The CDR3 loop spans 20 amino acids. CDR3 amino acids: CASSQDRGTSGGPNTGELFF. DNA for the CDR3: TGTGCCAGCAGCCAAGATCGAGGGACTAGCGGGGGGCCGAACACCGGGGAGCTGTTTTTT.

The chain uses TRBV2 and TRBJ2-3, with D possibly TRBD1 on 5 matching bases. The CDR3 contains 18 residues. With 6 bases removed from V and 3 bases from J, the gap between germline ends came to 25 bases. Germline-derived CDR1 and CDR2 are SNHLY and FYNNEI. DNA of the CDR3: TGTGCCAGCAGCGCGAGACAGCGCAGTCCAGTTTCAACAGATACGCAGTATTTT. Its protein product is CASSARQRSPVSTDTQYF.

The chain has TRBV3-1 (or the pseudogene TRBV3-2) and TRBJ2-1; D is ambiguous. The CDR3 length is 15 residues. Germline assignment: CDR1 LGHDT and CDR2 YNNKEL (reference sequence). Trimming took off 3 bases at V and 2 bases at J, with 11 bases between the two ends. The CDR3: CASSQYFLAYNEQFF. The CDR3 nucleotides are TGTGCCAGCAGCCAGTATTTTCTAGCCTACAATGAGCAGTTCTTC.

The rearrangement links TRBV4-1 to TRBJ2-3; 11 bases agree with TRBD2. V lost 0 bases and J lost 3; bases outside the gene matches: 5. The CDR3 runs 17 residues. Germline V gene sequence: CDR1 MGHRA, CDR2 YSYEKL. In DNA form, the CDR3 reads TGCGCCAGCAGCCAAGAAATATCTAGCGGGGGGACAGATACGCAGTATTTT. Its protein is CASSQEISSGGTDTQYF.

V usage is TRBV2 and J usage is TRBJ2-7; D perhaps matches TRBD1 (5 bases). There are 15 residues in the CDR3. Germline assignment: CDR1 SNHLY and CDR2 FYNNEI. Trimming shortened V by 4 bases and J by 4 bases, and 17 bases separated the two germline ends. The CDR3, as DNA: TGTGCCAGCAGTGCCCCGGACATGGCCGTATACGAGCAGTACTTC. Protein product: CASSAPDMAVYEQYF.

This clone came up once. This sequence joins TRBV4-1 and TRBJ1-3; D might be TRBD1 (6 bases). The germline V and J ends were trimmed by 4 bases and 6 bases, with 13 bases remaining between them. Per germline, CDR1 MGHRA and CDR2 YSYEKL. CDR3 length: 14 amino acids. DNA of the CDR3: TGCGCCAGCAGCCCCGCAGACAGGTCAAACACCATATATTTT. Residues: CASSPADRSNTIYF.

The gene calls are TRBV6-5 and TRBJ2-7, with D maybe TRBD2 (5 bases). Trimming cost V 1 base and J 2 bases, with 12 bases left between them. The CDR3 consists of 15 residues. CDR1 is MNHEY, CDR2 SVGAGI, per germline. CDR3 residues: CASSYWRATTYEQYF. DNA for the CDR3: TGTGCCAGCAGTTACTGGCGGGCAACCACCTACGAGCAGTACTTC.

The J gene is TRBJ2-1, the V gene TRBV13; 8 bases line up with TRBD1. CDR3 length: 17 amino acids. Germline-derived CDR1 and CDR2 are PRHDT and FYEKMQ (reference sequence). J gave up 2 bases and V 5 bases, and 11 bases lay outside the gene matches. The CDR3 region is CASSQRDRSLPYNEQFF. The CDR3 region has the DNA TGTGCCAGCAGCCAACGGGACAGGAGTCTTCCCTACAATGAGCAGTTCTTC.

The chain couples TRBV5-5 to TRBJ1-2, with 8 positions matching TRBD1. The CDR3 runs 11 residues. V was clipped by 6 bases and J by 8 bases; unmatched bases: 3. CDR1 and CDR2 from the germline V gene are SGHKS and YYEKEE (reference sequence). In DNA, the CDR3 is TGTGCCAGCATCTACAGGGGGGGCTACACCTTC. Its translation: CASIYRGGYTF.

The V and J genes are TRBV7-2 and TRBJ1-2; no clear D gene. Germline CDR1 is SGHTA and CDR2 is FQGNSA. Trimming took 1 base from V and 3 from J, leaving 12 bases between them. The CDR3 extends over 15 amino acids. CDR3 bases: TGTGCCAGCAGCTTAGAGACGGGAAGCGACTATGGCTACACCTTC. Encoded protein: CASSLETGSDYGYTF.

V usage is TRBV5-1 and J usage is TRBJ1-6; D remains unclear. The CDR3 totals 14 residues. Germline V gene sequence: CDR1 SGHRS, CDR2 YFSETQ. V was clipped by 0 bases and J by 6 bases, with 7 bases between them. In nucleotides, the CDR3 is TGCGCCAGCAGCTTGGGGGCCTCTAATTCACCCCTCCACTTT. Amino acids: CASSLGASNSPLHF.

This chain joins TRBV10-1 and TRBJ2-5; 7 positions match TRBD2. The germline V gene has CDR1 WNHNN and CDR2 SYGVQD (reference sequence). Germline trimming cut 3 bases from V and 4 bases from J; bases unmatched to any gene: 5. The CDR3 has 14 residues. The CDR3 sequence is CASSDGGEGETQYF. The CDR3 DNA sequence: TGCGCCAGCAGTGACGGAGGGGAGGGAGAGACCCAGTACTTC.

V is TRBV12-5 and J is TRBJ1-2; D unresolved. This CDR3 spans 14 amino acids. The germline V and J ends were trimmed by 6 bases and 8 bases, with 19 bases remaining between them. Germline V lookup: CDR1 LGHNT, CDR2 FRNRAP. The CDR3, as DNA: TGTGCTAGTGGACCCAGTCGGGAGGAAGGCGGCTACACCTTC. Protein: CASGPSREEGGYTF.

This chain links TRBV6-1 with TRBJ2-4; D is possibly TRBD2 (5 bases). CDR3 size: 15 residues. Trimming removed 2 bases at V and 7 bases at J, with 15 bases between. The germline V gene encodes CDR1 MNHNS and CDR2 SASEGT. DNA of the CDR3: TGTGCCAGCAGTGAAAAATCCGAGGGATCGAACATTCAGTACTTC. Protein sequence: CASSEKSEGSNIQYF.

The CDR3: CASSARTGRNTEAFF. DNA for the CDR3: TGTGCCAGCAGTGCCCGGACAGGGAGGAACACTGAAGCTTTCTTT. The gene calls are TRBV27 and TRBJ1-1, with 8 bases aligning to TRBD1. This CDR3 contains 15 residues. J lost 1 base, V lost 5 bases, and 6 bases had no gene match. Per germline, CDR1 MNHEY and CDR2 SMNVEV (reference sequence).

The V gene is TRBV7-6, the J gene TRBJ2-5; TRBD2 is a possible D gene (7 bases). Looked up from germline, CDR1 is SGHVS and CDR2 is FNYEAQ. The V gene lost 5 bases and the J gene lost 4 bases, with 23 bases spanning the gap. This CDR3 is 17 amino acids long. This CDR3 reads CASSQISVGGATETQYF. In DNA, the CDR3 is TGTGCCAGCAGCCAGATCTCTGTGGGGGGGGCGACAGAGACCCAGTACTTC.

The chain has TRBV7-9 and TRBJ1-4, with TRBD1 matching 9 bases. J lost 2 bases, V lost 5 bases, and 15 bases had no gene match. The CDR3 contains 19 residues. Germline-derived CDR1 and CDR2 are SEHNR and FQNEAQ (reference sequence). For the CDR3, the DNA is TGTGCCAGCAGCCGTATCGGGACAGGGTGGTTAGCGACTAATGAAAAACTGTTTTTT. It yields the protein CASSRIGTGWLATNEKLFF.

V is TRBV5-4 and J is TRBJ1-6, with TRBD1 as a possible D gene (6 bases). CDR1 and CDR2 (germline): SGHNT, YYREEE (reference sequence). CDR3 length: 16 amino acids. Trimming removed 2 bases at V and 6 bases at J, with 15 bases between. CDR3 sequence (DNA): TGTGCCAGCAGCTTTGATCCGGGACACCTTAATTCACCCCTCCACTTT. Translating it yields CASSFDPGHLNSPLHF. Filled out from reference TRBV5-4 and TRBJ1-6, the complete variable domain reads ETGVTQSPTHLIKTRGQQVTLRCSSQSGHNTVSWYQQALGQGPQFIFQYYREEENGRGNFPPRFSGLQFPNYSSELNVNALELDDSALYLCASSFDPGHLNSPLHFGNGTRLTVT.